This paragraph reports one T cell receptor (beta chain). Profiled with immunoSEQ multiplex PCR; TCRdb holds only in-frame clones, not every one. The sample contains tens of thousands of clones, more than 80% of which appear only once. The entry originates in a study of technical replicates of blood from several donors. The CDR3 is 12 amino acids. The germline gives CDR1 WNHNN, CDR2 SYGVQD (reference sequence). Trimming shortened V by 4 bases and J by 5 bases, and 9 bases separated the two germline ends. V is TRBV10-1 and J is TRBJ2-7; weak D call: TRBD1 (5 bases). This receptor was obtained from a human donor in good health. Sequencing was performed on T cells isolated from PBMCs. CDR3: CASSAKGNEQYF. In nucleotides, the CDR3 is TGCGCCAGCAGTGCCAAGGGGAACGAGCAGTACTTC.